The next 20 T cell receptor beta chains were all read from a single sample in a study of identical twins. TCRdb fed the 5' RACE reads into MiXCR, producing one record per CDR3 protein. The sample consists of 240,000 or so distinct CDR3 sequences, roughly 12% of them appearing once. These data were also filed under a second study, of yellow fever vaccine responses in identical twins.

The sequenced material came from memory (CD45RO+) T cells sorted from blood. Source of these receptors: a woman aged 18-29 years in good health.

The CDR3, as DNA: TGTGCCAGCAGCCCACAGGGACAGATGGCCAAAAACATTCAGTACTTC. Protein sequence: CASSPQGQMAKNIQYF. This rearrangement joins TRBV3-1 to TRBJ2-4; 7 bases are a match to TRBD1. The CDR3 runs 16 residues. V trimming: 4 bases; J trimming: 1 base; junction bases outside the gene matches: 7. Germline CDR1 reads LGHDT; CDR2 reads YNNKEL (reference sequence).

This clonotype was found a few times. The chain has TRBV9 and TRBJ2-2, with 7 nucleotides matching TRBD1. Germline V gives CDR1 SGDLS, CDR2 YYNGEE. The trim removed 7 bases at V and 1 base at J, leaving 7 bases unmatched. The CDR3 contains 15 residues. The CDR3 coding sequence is TGTGCCAGCGGGCTGGACAGGTGGAACACCGGGGAGCTGTTTTTT. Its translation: CASGLDRWNTGELFF.

The CDR3 loop is CASSTTSGGTNTQYF. CDR3 DNA sequence: TGTGCCAGTAGTACGACTAGCGGGGGCACGAATACGCAGTATTTT. The chain is built from TRBV19 and TRBJ2-3; TRBD2 agrees at 12 bases. With V trimmed by 4 bases and J by 7 bases, 6 bases remained unmatched. This CDR3 is 15 amino acids long. Germline CDR1 and CDR2: LNHDA and SQIVND (reference sequence).

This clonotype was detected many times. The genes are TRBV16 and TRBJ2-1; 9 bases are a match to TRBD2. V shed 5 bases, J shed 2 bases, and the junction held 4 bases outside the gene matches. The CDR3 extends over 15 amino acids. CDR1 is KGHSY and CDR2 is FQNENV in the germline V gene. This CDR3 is CASSVTSGPYNEQFF. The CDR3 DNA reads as TGTGCCAGCAGCGTAACTAGCGGGCCCTACAATGAGCAGTTCTTC.

Here the CDR3 DNA reads TGTGCCTGGGGCGGAACACATGAATACGAGCAGTACTTC. Translating it yields CAWGGTHEYEQYF. The J gene is TRBJ2-7, the V gene TRBV30; no firm D call. The V gene's germline CDR1 is GTSNPN and CDR2 SVGIG (reference sequence). Trimming shortened V by 5 bases and J by 4 bases, and 15 bases separated the two germline ends. There are 13 residues in the CDR3.

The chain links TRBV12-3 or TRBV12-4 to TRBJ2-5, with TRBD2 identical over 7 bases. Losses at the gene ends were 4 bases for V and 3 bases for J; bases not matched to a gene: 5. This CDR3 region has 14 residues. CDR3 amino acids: CASSSERGKETQYF. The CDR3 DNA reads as TGTGCCAGCAGTTCGGAGCGGGGCAAAGAGACCCAGTACTTC.

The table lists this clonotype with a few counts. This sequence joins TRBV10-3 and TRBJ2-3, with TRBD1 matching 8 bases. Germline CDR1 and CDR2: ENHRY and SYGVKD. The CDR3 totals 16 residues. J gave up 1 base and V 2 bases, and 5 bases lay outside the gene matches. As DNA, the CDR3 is TGTGCCATCAGTGAGACCCACAGGGGGGGCACAGATACGCAGTATTTT. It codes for CAISETHRGGTDTQYF.

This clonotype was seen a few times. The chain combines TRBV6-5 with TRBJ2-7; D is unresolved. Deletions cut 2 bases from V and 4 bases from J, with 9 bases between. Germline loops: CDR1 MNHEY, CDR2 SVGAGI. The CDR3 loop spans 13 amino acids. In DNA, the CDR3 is TGTGCCAGCAGTTACCATCAGGCGTACGAGCAGTACTTC. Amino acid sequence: CASSYHQAYEQYF.

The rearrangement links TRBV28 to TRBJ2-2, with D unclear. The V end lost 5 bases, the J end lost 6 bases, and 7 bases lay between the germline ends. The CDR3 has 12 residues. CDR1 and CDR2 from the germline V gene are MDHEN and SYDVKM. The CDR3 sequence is CASSTMSGELFF. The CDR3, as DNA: TGTGCCAGCAGTACAATGTCCGGGGAGCTGTTTTTT.

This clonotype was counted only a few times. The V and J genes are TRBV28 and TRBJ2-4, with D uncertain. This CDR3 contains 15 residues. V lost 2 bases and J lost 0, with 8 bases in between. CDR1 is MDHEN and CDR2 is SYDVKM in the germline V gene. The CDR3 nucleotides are TGTGCCAGCAGTTTAGGAGCGATAGCCAAAAACATTCAGTACTTC. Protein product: CASSLGAIAKNIQYF.

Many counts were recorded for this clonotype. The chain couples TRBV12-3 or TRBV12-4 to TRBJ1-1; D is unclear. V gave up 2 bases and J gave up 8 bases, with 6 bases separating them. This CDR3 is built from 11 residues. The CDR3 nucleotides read TGTGCCAGCAGTTTAACGGTAGAAGCTTTCTTT. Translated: CASSLTVEAFF.

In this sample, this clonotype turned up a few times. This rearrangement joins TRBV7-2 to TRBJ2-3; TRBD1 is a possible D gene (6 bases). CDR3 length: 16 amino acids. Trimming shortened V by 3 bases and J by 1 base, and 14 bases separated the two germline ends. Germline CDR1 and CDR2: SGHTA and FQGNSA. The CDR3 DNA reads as TGTGCCAGCAGCTTGGGACACGGTAGTGGCACAGATACGCAGTATTTT. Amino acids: CASSLGHGSGTDTQYF.

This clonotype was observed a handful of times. Here the CDR3 DNA reads TGCGCCAGCAGCTTGGAGACAGGCCAAGTCGACGAGCAGTACTTC. It is translated as CASSLETGQVDEQYF. The rearrangement links TRBV5-1 to TRBJ2-7, with TRBD1 as a possible D gene (6 bases). CDR3 size: 15 residues. V gave up 0 bases and J gave up 5 bases, with 15 bases separating them. Germline-derived CDR1 and CDR2 are SGHRS and YFSETQ. Filled out from reference TRBV5-1 and TRBJ2-7, the complete variable domain reads KAGVTQTPRYLIKTRGQQVTLSCSPISGHRSVSWYQQTPGQGLQFLFEYFSETQRNKGNFPGRFSGRQFSNSRSEMNVSTLELGDSALYLCASSLETGQVDEQYFGPGTRLTVT.

The CDR3 here is CSVESRRGRETQYF. CDR3 bases: TGCAGCGTTGAATCGCGGAGAGGAAGAGAGACCCAGTACTTC. The chain recombines TRBV29-1 with TRBJ2-5; the D is unclear. CDR3 length equals 14 residues. The germline V gene encodes CDR1 SQVTM and CDR2 ANQGSEA. V dropped 2 bases and J dropped 4 bases, with 14 bases sitting between them. Drawing the rest from reference TRBV29-1 and TRBJ2-5, the complete variable domain is SAVISQKPSRDICQRGTSLTIQCQVDSQVTMMFWYRQQPGQSLTLIATANQGSEATYESGFVIDKFPISRPNLTFSTLTVSNMSPEDSSIYLCSVESRRGRETQYFGPGTRLLVL.

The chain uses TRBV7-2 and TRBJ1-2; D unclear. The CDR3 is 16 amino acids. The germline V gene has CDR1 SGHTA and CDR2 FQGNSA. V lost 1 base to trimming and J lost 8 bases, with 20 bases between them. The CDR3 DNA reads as TGTGCCAGCAGCTTAGAGGGCCCGGGCGACACTAGGGGCTACACCTTC. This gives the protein CASSLEGPGDTRGYTF.

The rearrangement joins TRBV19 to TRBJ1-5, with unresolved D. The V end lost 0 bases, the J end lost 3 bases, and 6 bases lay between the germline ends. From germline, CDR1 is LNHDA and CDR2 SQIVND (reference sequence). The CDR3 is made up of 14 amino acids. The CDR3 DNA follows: TGTGCCAGTAGTATAGACAGGATCAATCAGCCCCAGCATTTT. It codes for CASSIDRINQPQHF. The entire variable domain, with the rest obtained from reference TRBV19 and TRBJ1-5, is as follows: DGGITQSPKYLFRKEGQNVTLSCEQNLNHDAMYWYRQDPGQGLRLIYYSQIVNDFQKGDIAEGYSVSREKKESFPLTVTSAQKNPTAFYLCASSIDRINQPQHFGDGTRLSIL.

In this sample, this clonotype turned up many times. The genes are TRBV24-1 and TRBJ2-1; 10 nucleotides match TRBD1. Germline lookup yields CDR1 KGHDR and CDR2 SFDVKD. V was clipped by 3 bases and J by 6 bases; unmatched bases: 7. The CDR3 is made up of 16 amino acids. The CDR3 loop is CATSDPGTGVINEQFF. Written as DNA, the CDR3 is TGTGCCACCAGTGATCCCGGGACAGGGGTCATCAATGAGCAGTTCTTC.

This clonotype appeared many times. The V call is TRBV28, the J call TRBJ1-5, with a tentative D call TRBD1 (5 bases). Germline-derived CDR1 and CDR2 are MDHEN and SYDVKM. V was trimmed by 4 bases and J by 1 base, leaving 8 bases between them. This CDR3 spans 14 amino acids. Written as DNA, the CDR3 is TGTGCCAGCAGTTCGCCAGGGAGCAATCAGCCCCAGCATTTT. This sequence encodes CASSSPGSNQPQHF.

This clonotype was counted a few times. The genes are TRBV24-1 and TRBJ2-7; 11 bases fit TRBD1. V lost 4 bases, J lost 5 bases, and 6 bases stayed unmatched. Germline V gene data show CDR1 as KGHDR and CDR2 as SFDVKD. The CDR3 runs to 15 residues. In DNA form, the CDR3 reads TGTGCCACCAGTGACTCCGGGACAGGGGGTAACGAGCAGTACTTC. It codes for CATSDSGTGGNEQYF.

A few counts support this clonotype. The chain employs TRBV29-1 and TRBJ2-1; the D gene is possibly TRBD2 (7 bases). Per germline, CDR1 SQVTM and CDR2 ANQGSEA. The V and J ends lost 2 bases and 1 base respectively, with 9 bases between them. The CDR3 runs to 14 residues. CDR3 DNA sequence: TGCAGCGTTGAACGGGGGGCATCCTACAATGAGCAGTTCTTC. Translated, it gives CSVERGASYNEQFF.